These T cell receptor beta chains were read from a single sample in a study of control samples from healthy donors and cancer patients. The method was immunoSEQ multiplex PCR; TCRdb's version includes in-frame clones alone and lacks a portion of them. The sample consists of under 150,000 clones, 93% of them appearing once. The material sequenced was blood. These receptor sequences come from a man under 40 in good health. CDR3s include the opening cysteine and the closing phenylalanine or tryptophan. D genes are given only for firm matches. A clone size is listed for some rows: how often the clone was seen (once, few, many), or a class if it is expanded.

clone size,V gene,J gene,D gene,CDR3 DNA,CDR3 protein
.,TRBV19,TRBJ2-2,.,TGTGCCAGTAAGAAGGACAGGAACACCGGGGAGCTGTTTTTT,CASKKDRNTGELFF
.,TRBV3-1/TRBV3-2,TRBJ2-1,.,TGTGCCAGCAGCCAAGAGTCGAGTTCTTCCTACAATGAGCAGTTCTTC,CASSQESSSSYNEQFF
.,TRBV19,TRBJ1-5,TRBD1,TGTGCCAGTAGTGGACAGGGAGGGCTGGGCAATCAGCCCCAGCATTTT,CASSGQGGLGNQPQHF
.,TRBV7-2,TRBJ1-5,TRBD1,TGTGCCAGCGGCTCTGGACAGGGGGCTAACAATCAGCCCCAGCATTTT,CASGSGQGANNQPQHF
.,TRBV4-2,TRBJ2-6,TRBD2,TGTGCCAGCAGCCAACGTCGGACTAGCGGGGGGGTCAGTGGGGCCAACGTCCTGACTTTC,CASSQRRTSGGVSGANVLTF
.,TRBV27,TRBJ1-2,TRBD1,TGTGCCAGCAGTGCCCGGACAGGGTATGCGGGAGGCTACACCTTC,CASSARTGYAGGYTF
.,TRBV9,TRBJ2-1,TRBD2,TGTGCCAGCTCCCCAAAGCGGGGACGCTCCTACAATGAGCAGTTCTTC,CASSPKRGRSYNEQFF
.,TRBV18,TRBJ2-5,.,TGTGCCAGCTCACCCTCGTTTCGGCAAGAGACCCAGTACTTC,CASSPSFRQETQYF
once,TRBV6-5,TRBJ1-3,.,TGTGCCAGCCTGGGAAACACCATATATTTT,CASLGNTIYF
.,TRBV2,TRBJ1-6,TRBD1,TGTGCCAGCCAAGGACAGGGGGCTTTCGGTTCACCCCTCCACTTT,CASQGQGAFGSPLHF
.,TRBV28,TRBJ1-2,TRBD1,TGTGCCAGCAGAAACGCAGGACAGGGACGGGATCATGGCTACACCTTC,CASRNAGQGRDHGYTF
once,TRBV10-2,TRBJ1-1,.,TGCGCCAGCAGTGTAGGGGGGAACACTGAAGCTTTCTTT,CASSVGGNTEAFF
.,TRBV7-9,TRBJ1-1,.,TGTGCCAGCAGCTTAGCGCTAAGTGGTCAGACGAACACTGAAGCTTTCTTT,CASSLALSGQTNTEAFF
.,TRBV7-8,TRBJ2-5,TRBD2,TGTCTGAGCAGCCCCGCTCAGCTAGCGGGGGAAGAGACCCAGTACTTC,CLSSPAQLAGEETQYF
.,TRBV5-1,TRBJ1-6,TRBD1,TGCGCCAGCAGCTTGGGGGGACAGCTCCACACCTCCTATAATTCACCCCTCCACTTT,CASSLGGQLHTSYNSPLHF
once,TRBV11-2,TRBJ2-3,.,TGTGCCAGCAGCCCCCAGGCGTTGCGGACTCCGAATACGCAGTATTTT,CASSPQALRTPNTQYF
once,TRBV7-9,TRBJ2-3,TRBD2,TGTGCCTCTACCGATGGTAGCGGGAGTGCTAGCACAGATACGCAGTATTTT,CASTDGSGSASTDTQYF
.,TRBV7-2,TRBJ1-2,.,TGTGCCAGCAGCCCTGGGCTAAAGGACACCTTC,CASSPGLKDTF
.,TRBV6-6,TRBJ1-1,TRBD1,TGTGCCAGCAGTCTTACAGGGGTCGGGGGTTTGGACACTGAAGCTTTCTTT,CASSLTGVGGLDTEAFF
.,TRBV14,TRBJ1-2,.,TGTGCCAGCAGCCCCCTGGGAAACTATGGCTACACCTTC,CASSPLGNYGYTF
once,TRBV7-3,TRBJ2-3,TRBD2,TGTGCCAGCAGCGTATCTAGCGGGACCCGGGAAACGCAGTATTTT,CASSVSSGTRETQYF
.,TRBV5-1,TRBJ2-7,.,TGCGCCAGCAGCTTGGCCCCAGGAGCCTCCTACGAGCAGTACTTC,CASSLAPGASYEQYF
.,TRBV19,TRBJ1-1,TRBD1,TGTGCCAGTACGGACAGGCCTACTGAAGCTTTCTTT,CASTDRPTEAFF
once,TRBV9,TRBJ1-2,.,TGTGCCAGCAGCGTAGAAGGATCTAACTATGGCTACACCTTC,CASSVEGSNYGYTF